The 25 T cell receptor beta chains below come from one sample, sequenced in a study of T-cell reconstitution after alpha-beta-depleted transplantation in children. Whole-study results and caveats: At the one-year point after transplant, T-cell counts and TCRbeta diversity were found to come mostly from T cells that had been newly produced.

Antigen specificity for these receptors is unknown. Unique molecular identifiers were incorporated into the prepared TCRbeta library. A single record per CDR3 protein comes from TCRdb applying MiXCR to the PCR reads. This repertoire shows around 300,000 distinct CDR3 sequences, approximately 7.3% found once; its top ten account for about 9.1%. Here the sequenced sample was peripheral blood, taken 360 days after TCRalphabeta/CD19-depleted stem cell transplant. The receptors were gathered from a female patient between 2 and 15 years old who had a stem cell transplant for Fanconi anemia, so the T cells may come from the graft donor.

This clonotype was counted at least ten times. V gene TRBV7-2 combines with J gene TRBJ1-2, with TRBD1 matching 8 bases. The CDR3 spans 15 residues. The germline CDR1 and CDR2 sequences are SGHTA and FQGNSA. J lost 4 bases, V lost 4 bases, and 8 bases had no gene match. The chain's CDR3 is CASSSLKDRVYGYTF. The CDR3 bases are TGTGCCAGCAGCTCCTTGAAGGACAGGGTCTATGGCTACACCTTC.

This clonotype was recorded at least ten times. This rearrangement joins TRBV20-1 to TRBJ1-5; TRBD1 is a possible D gene (6 bases). Germline V gene lookup returns CDR1 DFQATT and CDR2 SNEGSKA (reference sequence). CDR3 length: 12 residues. V shed 6 bases and J shed 4 bases, with 10 bases lying between them. CDR3 region: CSAEGGNQPQHF. The CDR3 DNA reads as TGCAGTGCCGAGGGGGGGAATCAGCCCCAGCATTTT.

This clonotype has only a few counts. The V call is TRBV20-1, the J call TRBJ2-1; 8 bases map to TRBD2. The CDR3 runs 17 residues. J gave up 15 bases and V 5 bases, and 27 bases lay outside the gene matches. Germline V gene data show CDR1 as DFQATT and CDR2 as SNEGSKA (reference sequence). This CDR3 reads CSAVPSGLDIFGHKLFF. CDR3 nucleotides: TGCAGTGCTGTCCCCTCGGGACTAGATATATTTGGACATAAGTTGTTCTTC.

This clonotype came up a few times. This chain uses TRBV6-1 with TRBJ2-7; 10 positions match TRBD1. J gave up 3 bases and V 5 bases, and 10 bases lay outside the gene matches. CDR1 and CDR2 (germline): MNHNS, SASEGT. This CDR3 has 16 residues. CDR3 sequence: CASSQLPGQGRYEQYF. The CDR3 coding sequence is TGTGCCAGCAGTCAACTTCCGGGACAGGGGCGCTACGAGCAGTACTTC.

The chain is built from TRBV2 and TRBJ2-7, with a weak D call TRBD2 (6 bases). This CDR3 is 14 amino acids long. CDR1 is SNHLY, CDR2 FYNNEI, per germline. V lost 4 bases and J lost 6, with 16 bases in between. The CDR3 region has the DNA TGTGCCAGCAGTGTCCTGGGGACCGGGGGCGAGCAGTACTTC. Amino acids: CASSVLGTGGEQYF.

This clonotype has ten or more counts. This CDR3 is CASSLRASTEAFF. The CDR3 coding sequence is TGTGCCAGCAGCCTCAGGGCCAGCACTGAAGCTTTCTTT. The rearrangement uses TRBV3-1 and TRBJ1-1, with D maybe TRBD1 (5 bases). Germline V lookup: CDR1 LGHDT, CDR2 YNNKEL (reference sequence). Trimming removed 4 bases at V and 4 bases at J, with 10 bases between. The CDR3 is made up of 13 amino acids.

At least ten counts were recorded for this clonotype. The chain couples TRBV12-3 or TRBV12-4 to TRBJ2-5; D is ambiguous. Trimming took off 1 base at V and 5 bases at J, with 11 bases between the two ends. CDR3 length equals 14 residues. The CDR3 reads CASSLGVQGETQYF. The CDR3 DNA reads TGTGCCAGCAGTTTAGGGGTCCAAGGGGAGACCCAGTACTTC.

In its sample, this clonotype was seen many times. The chain recombines TRBV4-2 with TRBJ2-5, with a tentative D call TRBD2 (6 bases). Trimming cost V 1 base and J 4 bases, with 16 bases left between them. CDR3 length: 16 residues. Germline assignment: CDR1 LGHNA and CDR2 YNFKEQ. This CDR3 is CASSQARGLKGETQYF. CDR3 nucleotides: TGTGCCAGCAGCCAAGCGCGGGGACTGAAGGGAGAGACCCAGTACTTC.

This chain uses TRBV28 with TRBJ1-6, with a weak D call TRBD1 (5 bases). Trimming pared 2 bases from V and 0 bases from J, leaving 11 bases between. The CDR3 runs 17 residues. The germline gives CDR1 MDHEN, CDR2 SYDVKM. DNA of the CDR3: TGTGCCAGCAGTTTAAGGGGTTTAAGCTCCTATAATTCACCCCTCCACTTT. Translating gives CASSLRGLSSYNSPLHF.

In this sample, this clonotype turned up many times. The rearrangement uses TRBV11-2 and TRBJ2-3; 8 bases are a match to TRBD2. CDR3 length: 17 amino acids. Germline trimming cut 2 bases from V and 2 bases from J; bases unmatched to any gene: 9. Germline loops: CDR1 SGHAT, CDR2 FQNNGV. The CDR3: CASSLRIYSGDTDTQYF. CDR3 DNA sequence: TGTGCCAGCAGCTTAAGGATCTATAGCGGGGACACAGATACGCAGTATTTT.

This clonotype was counted many times. The chain links TRBV7-2 to TRBJ1-3; tentatively, D is TRBD1 (6 bases). The CDR3 covers 15 residues. CDR1 SGHTA and CDR2 FQGNSA come from the germline V gene. V lost 7 bases and J 0 bases, leaving 13 bases between the germline ends. CDR3 sequence: CASTYRVYSGNTIYF. The CDR3 DNA reads TGTGCCAGCACGTACAGGGTATACTCTGGAAACACCATATATTTT. Variable domain in full (rest from reference TRBV7-2 and TRBJ1-3): GAGVSQSPSNKVTEKGKDVELRCDPISGHTALYWYRQSLGQGLEFLIYFQGNSAPDKSGLPSDRFSAERTGGSVSTLTIQRTQQEDSAVYLCASTYRVYSGNTIYFGEGSWLTVV.

The sample holds many counts of this clonotype. The chain links TRBV2 to TRBJ1-1, with D perhaps TRBD1 (5 bases). Trimming left V 7 bases short and J 0 bases short, with 9 bases between. The CDR3 has 13 residues. The germline gives CDR1 SNHLY, CDR2 FYNNEI. The DNA of the CDR3 is TGTGCCAGCAAAAACAGGTTGAACACTGAAGCTTTCTTT. This sequence encodes CASKNRLNTEAFF.

This clonotype was observed at least ten times. The chain couples TRBV2 to TRBJ2-2; 9 positions match TRBD1. After removal of 5 bases from V and 5 bases from J, the junction contained 6 bases not matched to a gene. This CDR3 spans 15 amino acids. Germline CDR1 SNHLY, CDR2 FYNNEI. The DNA for the CDR3 is TGTGCCAGCAGTAAACAGGGGGCAGGGACCGGGGAGCTGTTTTTT. Residues: CASSKQGAGTGELFF.

This clonotype was seen a handful of times. The chain uses TRBV5-1 and TRBJ2-7; 11 nucleotides align to TRBD2. The V segment lost 3 bases and the J segment 5 bases; nucleotides outside the gene matches: 10. Per the germline V gene, CDR1 is SGHRS and CDR2 is YFSETQ. This CDR3 comprises 16 residues. The CDR3 sequence: CASSSTSGAGGDEQYF. DNA of the CDR3: TGCGCCAGCAGCTCGACTAGCGGGGCGGGCGGAGACGAGCAGTACTTC.

This clonotype came up a few times. The chain joins TRBV5-6 to TRBJ1-2, with 8 positions matching TRBD1. There are 18 residues in the CDR3. The V gene end was trimmed by 3 bases and the J gene end by 1 base; junction bases not matched to a gene: 14. Germline CDR1 SGHDT, CDR2 YYEEEE. CDR3 DNA: TGTGCCAGCAGCTCGCCACCGGGACAGGTTTCACTTAACTATGGCTACACCTTC. It codes for CASSSPPGQVSLNYGYTF.

V usage is TRBV20-1 and J usage is TRBJ1-1; D not resolved. The CDR3 loop spans 14 amino acids. The germline CDR1 and CDR2 sequences are DFQATT and SNEGSKA (reference sequence). The V end lost 6 bases, the J end lost 3 bases, and 17 bases lay between the germline ends. CDR3 protein: CSATLGVRYTEAFF. Written as DNA, the CDR3 is TGCAGTGCCACCCTCGGGGTTAGGTACACTGAAGCTTTCTTT.

This clonotype was counted many times. The chain recombines TRBV7-9 with TRBJ2-2; D is perhaps TRBD1 (6 bases). Trimming left V 3 bases short and J 3 bases short, with 17 bases between. The germline V gene encodes CDR1 SEHNR and CDR2 FQNEAQ (reference sequence). The CDR3 length is 17 residues. Here the CDR3 reads CASSFAGTNLDTGELFF. In DNA, the CDR3 is TGTGCCAGCAGCTTCGCCGGGACAAACCTGGACACCGGGGAGCTGTTTTTT.

This clonotype came up many times. The chain combines TRBV12-3 or TRBV12-4 with TRBJ1-5, with D unresolved. The CDR3 spans 13 residues. V was shortened by 3 bases and J by 5 bases, with 8 bases between the two germline ends. CDR3: CASSFRKDQPQHF. CDR3 DNA: TGTGCCAGCAGTTTTCGGAAAGATCAGCCCCAGCATTTT.

This chain links TRBV20-1 with TRBJ1-1; 10 nucleotides agree with TRBD1. Per germline, CDR1 DFQATT and CDR2 SNEGSKA (reference sequence). Unmatched junction bases numbered 8, after V lost 2 bases and J lost 5 bases. The CDR3 runs 15 residues. CDR3 sequence: CSARFRGTGVTEAFF. The CDR3 DNA sequence: TGCAGTGCTAGATTCCGCGGGACAGGGGTTACTGAAGCTTTCTTT.

V and J are TRBV20-1 and TRBJ2-1; 11 bases align to TRBD1. V shed 1 base and J 7 bases; nucleotides not matched to a gene: 9. This CDR3 is 16 amino acids long. Germline CDR1 is DFQATT and CDR2 is SNEGSKA (reference sequence). CDR3 in DNA: TGCAGTGCTAGAGCTCACGGACAGGGGGCAGTGAATGAGCAGTTCTTC. This gives the protein CSARAHGQGAVNEQFF.

This clonotype has ten or more counts. The chain's CDR3 is CASGGTGFTGELFF. CDR3 nucleotide sequence: TGTGCCAGCGGGGGGACGGGATTTACCGGGGAGCTGTTTTTT. This chain connects TRBV12-3 or TRBV12-4 to TRBJ2-2, with a weak D call TRBD2 (6 bases). V gave up 8 bases and J gave up 5 bases, with 15 bases separating them. The CDR3 runs to 14 residues.

The V and J genes are TRBV15 and TRBJ2-1, with D hard to call. Germline V gene sequence: CDR1 LNHNV, CDR2 YYDKDF (reference sequence). The CDR3 covers 14 residues. Trimming pared 5 bases from V and 4 bases from J, leaving 12 bases between. In DNA form, the CDR3 reads TGTGCCACCAGCGAAGCACGAAGTTACAATGAGCAGTTCTTC. Protein: CATSEARSYNEQFF.

This clonotype was detected many times. V and J are TRBV5-1 and TRBJ1-2, with a possible D match to TRBD1 (6 bases). The V end lost 4 bases, the J end lost 1 base, and 14 bases lay between the germline ends. The germline V gene has CDR1 SGHRS and CDR2 YFSETQ. This CDR3 has 15 amino acids. DNA for the CDR3: TGCGCCAGCAGCGCCATGACAGGATATAACTATGGCTACACCTTC. It encodes CASSAMTGYNYGYTF.

For this clonotype: Germline and junction disagree at one end, which may indicate a read error. The chain employs TRBV6-5 and TRBJ2-7; no firm D call. The CDR3 sequence is 15 residues long. The germline V gene encodes CDR1 MNHEY and CDR2 SVGAGI. In DNA, the CDR3 is TGTGCCAGGAGTTATAGTGACGGTTCCTCCTACGAGCAGTACTTC. Protein: CARSYSDGSSYEQYF.

The table lists this clonotype with a few counts. V usage is TRBV6-1 and J usage is TRBJ1-1; D remains unclear. From germline, CDR1 is MNHNS and CDR2 SASEGT. The CDR3 spans 14 residues. Trimming removed 4 bases from V and 0 bases from J, with 9 bases in between. Here the CDR3 DNA reads TGTGCCAGCAGTGTCTACAGCTTGAACACTGAAGCTTTCTTT. This encodes CASSVYSLNTEAFF.